Each of the 26 T cell receptor beta chains below was sequenced from the same sample in a study of cytomegalovirus exposure and HLA in healthy donors. The PCR contained 60 Vbeta and 13 Jbeta primers. Repertoires were generated with immunoSEQ multiplex PCR, while TCRdb's copy carries only in-frame clones and drops some. This listing includes approximately 120,000 clones. Sequencing used PBMCs. Receptor source: a man aged 35 to 55 in good health and CMV-seronegative.

The CDR3 DNA follows: TGTGCCAGCAGCTTAGGGGGACTAGCGGGAGGAGGCCCCTACAATGAGCAGTTCTTC. Encoded protein: CASSLGGLAGGGPYNEQFF. This chain uses TRBV11-3 with TRBJ2-1; TRBD2 matches at 15 bases. CDR3 length equals 19 residues. Trimming cost V 1 base and J 2 bases; bases outside gene matches: 6. Germline V gives CDR1 SGHNT, CDR2 YENEEA.

The chain employs TRBV5-4 and TRBJ2-3; 8 bases fit TRBD1. The J segment lost 2 bases and the V segment lost 5 bases, leaving 7 bases of the junction unmatched. The CDR3 has 15 amino acids. Germline V gives CDR1 SGHNT, CDR2 YYREEE (reference sequence). Here the CDR3 reads CASSPWTGNTDTQYF. DNA for the CDR3: TGTGCCAGCAGTCCCTGGACAGGGAACACAGATACGCAGTATTTT. Variable domain in full (rest from reference TRBV5-4 and TRBJ2-3): ETGVTQSPTHLIKTRGQQVTLRCSSQSGHNTVSWYQQALGQGPQFIFQYYREEENGRGNFPPRFSGLQFPNYSSELNVNALELDDSALYLCASSPWTGNTDTQYFGPGTRLTVL.

Regarding this clone: One junction end does not reproduce the germline sequence, and a read error may be involved. The rearrangement links TRBV7-9 to TRBJ2-7; TRBD2 aligns across 7 bases. This CDR3 is 16 amino acids long. CDR1 is SEHNR, CDR2 FQNEAQ, per germline (reference sequence). CDR3 DNA sequence: TGTGCCACCAGCCCCCCCCCAGGACTAGGGCACTACGAGCAGTACTTC. It specifies CATSPPPGLGHYEQYF. Complete variable domain (other parts from reference TRBV7-9 and TRBJ2-7): DTGVSQNPRHKITKRGQNVTFRCDPISEHNRLYWYRQTLGQGPEFLTYFQNEAQLEKSRLLSDRFSAERPKGSFSTLEIQRTEQGDSAMYLCATSPPPGLGHYEQYFGPGTRLTVT.

The V gene is TRBV6-5, the J gene TRBJ1-5, with D maybe TRBD1 (6 bases). The V end lost 0 bases, the J end lost 5 bases, and 8 bases lay between the germline ends. This CDR3 region has 14 residues. The V gene's germline CDR1 is MNHEY and CDR2 SVGAGI. In DNA form, the CDR3 reads TGTGCCAGCAGTTACTCTTCAGGGGATCAGCCCCAGCATTTT. It yields the protein CASSYSSGDQPQHF.

The genes are TRBV27 and TRBJ2-7; 10 bases align to TRBD2. The CDR3 is 17 residues long. Germline CDR1 is MNHEY and CDR2 is SMNVEV (reference sequence). Trimming at V came to 5 bases and at J to 0 bases, leaving 10 bases not matched to a gene. Written as DNA, the CDR3 is TGTGCCAGCAGTAGACCAGGACTAGCGGAACGCTCCTACGAGCAGTACTTC. It is translated as CASSRPGLAERSYEQYF.

V is TRBV19 and J is TRBJ2-7, with D possibly being TRBD2 (6 bases). CDR3 size: 14 residues. Trimming pared 3 bases from V and 0 bases from J, leaving 9 bases between. Germline CDR1 reads LNHDA; CDR2 reads SQIVND (reference sequence). This CDR3 is CASSILGGSYEQYF. CDR3 DNA: TGTGCCAGTAGTATTCTCGGGGGCTCCTACGAGCAGTACTTC.

V usage is TRBV7-2 and J usage is TRBJ2-3; D might be TRBD2 (5 bases). Germline CDR1 and CDR2: SGHTA and FQGNSA. The CDR3 spans 14 residues. The V and J ends lost 6 bases and 0 bases respectively, with 10 bases between them. The DNA of the CDR3 is TGTGCCAGCAGGTCGGGGTTTAGCACAGATACGCAGTATTTT. Translation gives CASRSGFSTDTQYF.

The chain couples TRBV10-3 to TRBJ2-1; 11 bases match TRBD2. From germline, CDR1 is ENHRY and CDR2 SYGVKD. CDR3 length equals 14 residues. Germline trimming cut 5 bases from V and 9 bases from J; bases unmatched to any gene: 6. CDR3 sequence reads: CAISKGTSGFEQFF. In DNA, the CDR3 is TGTGCCATCAGTAAGGGGACTAGCGGTTTTGAGCAGTTCTTC.

As for this clone: This specimen includes other DNA sequences encoding the same CDR3. This rearrangement joins TRBV11-3 to TRBJ2-3, with no clear D. The ends were cut back, 5 bases at V and 4 bases at J, with 7 bases in the middle. Germline lookup yields CDR1 SGHNT and CDR2 YENEEA. This CDR3 spans 12 amino acids. CDR3: CASSLYSDTQYF. The DNA of the CDR3 is TGTGCCAGCAGCCTCTATTCAGATACGCAGTATTTT.

CDR3 bases: TGCGCCAGCAGCTTGGAGGGGGGGAGCACTGAAGCTTTCTTT. It yields the protein CASSLEGGSTEAFF. The genes are TRBV5-1 and TRBJ1-1; possible D gene TRBD1, 6 bases. The CDR3 runs 14 residues. Germline CDR1 is SGHRS and CDR2 is YFSETQ. V was shortened by 0 bases and J by 4 bases, with 10 bases between the two germline ends.

Turning to this clone: This sample includes further DNA sequences coding for the same CDR3. J is TRBJ2-7 and V is TRBV5-1; weak D call: TRBD2 (6 bases). Trimming left V 4 bases short and J 6 bases short, with 11 bases between. Germline V CDR1 and CDR2: SGHRS, YFSETQ. This CDR3 region has 12 residues. CDR3 DNA sequence: TGCGCCAGCAGCCTGGAGGGGCTCGAGCAGTACTTC. It yields the protein CASSLEGLEQYF. Looking up the rest from reference TRBV5-1 and TRBJ2-7 gives the full variable domain: KAGVTQTPRYLIKTRGQQVTLSCSPISGHRSVSWYQQTPGQGLQFLFEYFSETQRNKGNFPGRFSGRQFSNSRSEMNVSTLELGDSALYLCASSLEGLEQYFGPGTRLTVT.

A remark on this clone: Other DNA sequences of this sample code for an identical CDR3. The V and J genes are TRBV5-1 and TRBJ2-1; tentative D call: TRBD1 (5 bases). Trimming removed 0 bases from V and 0 bases from J, with 7 bases in between. The CDR3 covers 15 residues. The V gene's germline CDR1 is SGHRS and CDR2 YFSETQ. Written as DNA, the CDR3 is TGCGCCAGCAGCTTGGCAGGGTACTCCTACAATGAGCAGTTCTTC. Residues: CASSLAGYSYNEQFF.

J is TRBJ1-5 and V is TRBV28; 9 nucleotides agree with TRBD1. CDR3 length equals 15 residues. Germline V gives CDR1 MDHEN, CDR2 SYDVKM. With V trimmed by 7 bases and J by 6 bases, 10 bases remained unmatched. CDR3 amino acids: CASTKGDRASQPQHF. In DNA, the CDR3 is TGTGCCAGCACCAAGGGGGACAGGGCCTCTCAGCCCCAGCATTTT.

The V gene is TRBV27, the J gene TRBJ1-1; D is ambiguous. With 10 bases removed from V and 7 bases from J, the gap between germline ends came to 19 bases. The CDR3 is 13 residues long. Per germline, CDR1 MNHEY and CDR2 SMNVEV (reference sequence). CDR3 in DNA: TGTGCCACCTCACGTGCGCTAGGATTTGAAGCTTTCTTT. It is translated as CATSRALGFEAFF.

The V gene is TRBV30, the J gene TRBJ1-4, with 7 bases fitting TRBD1. This CDR3 spans 14 amino acids. CDR1 is GTSNPN, CDR2 SVGIG, per germline (reference sequence). Trimming took 3 bases from V and 7 from J; bases not matched to a gene: 8. CDR3 in amino acids: CAWSQGGRSEKLFF. The CDR3 DNA follows: TGTGCCTGGAGCCAAGGGGGCAGGAGTGAAAAACTGTTTTTT. Together with reference TRBV30 and TRBJ1-4, the CDR3 gives the full variable domain: SQTIHQWPATLVQPVGSPLSLECTVEGTSNPNLYWYRQAAGRGLQLLFYSVGIGQISSEVPQNLSASRPQDRQFILSSKKLLLSDSGFYLCAWSQGGRSEKLFFGSGTQLSVL.

The V call is TRBV2, the J call TRBJ2-7; tentatively, D is TRBD1 (7 bases). Germline CDR1 SNHLY, CDR2 FYNNEI. CDR3 length: 12 amino acids. Trimming pared 9 bases from V and 4 bases from J, leaving 13 bases between. In DNA form, the CDR3 reads TGTGCCAGAAAGGAGGGGGCTTACGAGCAGTACTTC. Translation gives CARKEGAYEQYF.

The chain links TRBV5-1 to TRBJ1-2, with D tentatively TRBD1 (6 bases). The V end was cut by 2 bases, the J end by 6 bases, with 11 bases between. Germline V lookup: CDR1 SGHRS, CDR2 YFSETQ. The CDR3 spans 13 residues. Here the CDR3 DNA reads TGCGCCAGCAGCTTCAGGGGTTACGATGGCTACACCTTC. It codes for CASSFRGYDGYTF.

The J gene is TRBJ2-3, the V gene TRBV13; 12 bases are shared with TRBD2. The CDR3 has 14 residues. In germline, CDR1 is PRHDT, CDR2 FYEKMQ (reference sequence). The V and J ends lost 6 bases and 6 bases, in that order; junction bases with no gene match: 4. The DNA for the CDR3 is TGTGCCAGCAGGCTAGCGGGAGGGCCTGATACGCAGTATTTT. Translation gives CASRLAGGPDTQYF.

The V gene is TRBV27, the J gene TRBJ2-7; 7 bases are shared with TRBD1. The CDR3 has 15 residues. In germline, CDR1 is MNHEY, CDR2 SMNVEV (reference sequence). The ends lost 4 bases at V and 3 bases at J; junction bases unmatched: 9. The CDR3: CASSYQDRPDYEQYF. CDR3 coding DNA: TGTGCCAGCAGTTACCAGGACAGGCCCGACTACGAGCAGTACTTC.

The genes are TRBV6-6 and TRBJ1-1; D ambiguous. The V end was cut by 5 bases, the J end by 1 base, with 8 bases between. The CDR3 extends over 13 amino acids. Germline V gene lookup returns CDR1 MNHNY and CDR2 SVGAGI (reference sequence). This CDR3 is CASSVRGNTEAFF. For the CDR3, the DNA is TGTGCCAGCAGTGTCCGAGGGAACACTGAAGCTTTCTTT.

The rearrangement joins TRBV6-5 to TRBJ1-1; D perhaps matches TRBD1 (5 bases). Germline CDR1 and CDR2: MNHEY and SVGAGI. The CDR3 is made up of 13 amino acids. The V end lost 5 bases, the J end lost 1 base, and 8 bases lay between the germline ends. CDR3 in amino acids: CASSKTENTEAFF. CDR3 bases: TGTGCCAGCAGTAAGACAGAGAACACTGAAGCTTTCTTT.

J is TRBJ2-1 and V is TRBV28; 7 nucleotides agree with TRBD2. The germline V gene has CDR1 MDHEN and CDR2 SYDVKM. With V trimmed by 3 bases and J by 0 bases, 8 bases remained unmatched. The CDR3 has 17 residues. CDR3 nucleotide sequence: TGTGCCAGCAGTTTGGGAGGGGCGCTTACCTCCTACAATGAGCAGTTCTTC. It codes for CASSLGGALTSYNEQFF.

For this clone: Germline is not matched at one junction end, which may reflect a read error. V and J are TRBV29-1 and TRBJ1-1; D not resolved. There are 13 residues in the CDR3. Germline V gene lookup returns CDR1 SQVTM and CDR2 ANQGSEA. The CDR3 loop is CSVCGLMNTEAFF. DNA of the CDR3: TGCAGCGTTTGTGGGCTCATGAATACTGAAGCTTTCTTT.

The rearrangement joins TRBV5-1 to TRBJ2-5; 12 bases are a match to TRBD2. The trim removed 0 bases at V and 5 bases at J, leaving 5 bases unmatched. Germline V gene data show CDR1 as SGHRS and CDR2 as YFSETQ. This CDR3 region has 16 residues. This chain's CDR3 is CASSLGTSGNGETQYF. DNA for the CDR3: TGCGCCAGCAGCTTGGGGACTAGCGGGAACGGGGAGACCCAGTACTTC.

V and J are TRBV19 and TRBJ2-5, with D possibly being TRBD1 (5 bases). Per germline, CDR1 LNHDA and CDR2 SQIVND (reference sequence). CDR3 length: 14 residues. The ends were cut back, 7 bases at V and 4 bases at J, with 16 bases in the middle. In nucleotides, the CDR3 is TGTGCCAGTATGCACAGGCCCAAGGGAGAGACCCAGTACTTC. This translates into CASMHRPKGETQYF. Drawing the rest from reference TRBV19 and TRBJ2-5, the complete variable domain is DGGITQSPKYLFRKEGQNVTLSCEQNLNHDAMYWYRQDPGQGLRLIYYSQIVNDFQKGDIAEGYSVSREKKESFPLTVTSAQKNPTAFYLCASMHRPKGETQYFGPGTRLLVL.

The chain links TRBV6-6 to TRBJ2-2; no reliable D call. The CDR3 sequence is 14 residues long. The germline V gene encodes CDR1 MNHNY and CDR2 SVGAGI (reference sequence). The V end was cut by 9 bases, the J end by 0 bases, with 11 bases between. This chain's CDR3 is CASGSDTNTGELFF. Here the CDR3 DNA reads TGTGCCAGTGGCTCCGACACGAACACCGGGGAGCTGTTTTTT.